Listed below are T cell receptor beta chains from one sample, sequenced in a study of regulatory T cells in long-lasting Graves disease. One entry per CDR3 protein, called by TCRdb with MiXCR from the multiplex PCR reads. The sample yields hundreds of thousands of distinct CDR3 sequences, around 15% seen once. This same sample was also part of a study on T cells in Graves' hyperthyroidism and ophthalmopathy.

The starting material was peripheral blood mononuclear cells (PBMCs), obtained at new diagnosis, from a patient treated with antithyroid drugs. The receptors here all came from a woman between 25 and 40 years old with Graves disease. CDR3s leave out the opening cysteine and the closing phenylalanine or tryptophan.

CDR3	V	J
ASSYSTAAFEQY	TRBV6-5	TRBJ2-7
ATSRETGYGYT	TRBV15	TRBJ1-2
ASSLRAGVGSTEAF	TRBV7-3	TRBJ1-1
SAREGGRREQY	TRBV20-1	TRBJ2-7
ASNRETGELF	TRBV2	TRBJ2-2
ASSQRIHEQY	TRBV3-1	TRBJ2-7
ASSLSVTSGNTGELF	TRBV28	TRBJ2-2
ATSSQREGLYEQS	TRBV15	TRBJ2-1
ASSFSGDSEQY	TRBV7-9	TRBJ2-7
ASSTGYQYNEQF	TRBV19	TRBJ2-1
AISESLGLGGTEAF	TRBV10-3	TRBJ1-1
ATRREGAGNQPQH	TRBV15	TRBJ1-5
AISAEGTQTEAF	TRBV10-3	TRBJ1-1
ASGPAGVVYNEQF	TRBV27	TRBJ2-1
ASSGLANLARTDTQY	TRBV28	TRBJ2-3
ASAAPGSYNEQF	TRBV12-3/TRBV12-4	TRBJ2-1
ASSLAEGGESNQPQH	TRBV7-9	TRBJ1-5
ASSAGAHTGELF	TRBV2	TRBJ2-2
ASRGTSGNNEQF	TRBV2	TRBJ2-1
ASSPQWGSYEQY	TRBV18	TRBJ2-7
ASSSKSTGRTNEKLF	TRBV5-6	TRBJ1-4
ASMAGGGEQY	TRBV12-3/TRBV12-4	TRBJ2-7
ASNLRGNSPLH	TRBV2	TRBJ1-6
ASSEGVAGVVETQY	TRBV6-1	TRBJ2-5
SANEGRAYGYT	TRBV20-1	TRBJ1-2
ASSYRGGPSDGYT	TRBV6-9	TRBJ1-2
ASSIDPGTGYGYT	TRBV19	TRBJ1-2
ASSLMGQETQY	TRBV7-3	TRBJ2-5